One T cell receptor (beta chain) is described in this entry. Its antigen remains unknown. This specimen belongs to a study of response to subunit inactivated influenza vaccine. General observations from the study: Authors suggested each seasonal influenza vaccination recruits few new T cells.

Trimming removed 5 bases from V and 6 bases from J, with 20 bases in between. The germline V gene has CDR1 SGHAT and CDR2 FQNNGV. CDR3 length equals 16 residues. From the RT-PCR reads, TCRdb called clonotypes with MiXCR, one entry per CDR3 protein. The data contain more than 700,000 distinct CDR3 sequences, approximately 21% of them singletons. This chain uses TRBV11-2 with TRBJ2-4; either TRBD1 or TRBD2 may fit D (7 bases each). This clonotype originated in a man aged 45-60 years who received an inactivated influenza vaccine. This specimen consisted of PBMCs from blood, obtained roughly 5 days after vaccination. This CDR3 is CASSPTGDYTLNIQYF. DNA of the CDR3: TGTGCCAGCAGCCCTACAGGGGACTACACATTAAACATTCAGTACTTC.